This TCR beta chain is drawn from a study of blood T cell repertoires in COVID-19. Study as a whole: Acute and convalescent COVID-19 samples came from the United States, Italy and Spain. PBMCs, B-cell-depleted T cells, or T cells provided the cDNA or gDNA that made up the material.

The CDR3 extends over 15 amino acids. Losses at the gene ends were 5 bases for V and 5 bases for J; bases not matched to a gene: 8. Germline CDR1 and CDR2: MDHEN and SYDVKM. Authors' data handling: Counts of nucleated cells, estimated from reference gene primer amplification, were obtained. The repertoire was sequenced with immunoSEQ multiplex PCR; TCRdb's copy has only in-frame clones and lacks some. V, J and clone size derive from that table, while D and trimming were established from the DNA sequence. The data show under 300,000 clones, around nine tenths seen once. The V call is TRBV28, the J call TRBJ2-3; 9 bases align to TRBD1. Sequencing input: peripheral blood. This TCR was recovered from a woman aged 40 to 50 who had recovered from COVID-19. CDR3 nucleotides: TGTGCCAGCAGTGAAGCGGGACAGGGAAAAGATACGCAGTATTTT. Its protein product is CASSEAGQGKDTQYF.